This T cell receptor (beta chain) was sequenced for a study of blood T cell repertoires in COVID-19. Germline V lookup: CDR1 SGDLS, CDR2 YYNGEE. The CDR3 is 15 residues long. V lost 0 bases and J 4 bases, leaving 11 bases between the germline ends. Profiled with immunoSEQ multiplex PCR; TCRdb holds only in-frame clones, not every one. The table lists 150,000 to 200,000 clones, roughly 85% of them singletons. Sequencing was performed on peripheral blood. This sequence originates from a human donor in a cohort sampled during active COVID-19. This chain links TRBV9 with TRBJ2-1, with D maybe TRBD1 (6 bases). The CDR3 spells CASSVDPDRYNEQFF. Written as DNA, the CDR3 is TGTGCCAGCAGCGTAGATCCGGACAGATACAATGAGCAGTTCTTC.